This T cell receptor beta chain stems from a study of regulatory T cells in long-lasting Graves disease. General study findings and limits: There was favoring of TRBV28, TRBJ1-2 and TRBJ2-5 in persistent disease.

CDR3 length: 13 residues. Germline V gene data show CDR1 as MNHEY and CDR2 as SVGEGT. V shed 10 bases and J shed 4 bases, with 13 bases lying between them. Sequencing libraries for TCR beta were prepared with iRepertoire HTBI primers and Arm-PCR of CDR3 regions. In the authors' methods: Detected in the samples were about 58 TRBV and over twelve TRBJ segments. TCRdb passed the multiplex PCR reads through MiXCR, listing each CDR3 protein once. The V and J calls were not made by the authors but by TCRdb's processing. The sample holds a few hundred thousand distinct CDR3 sequences; approximately 15% are singletons and the top ten take roughly 30%. The time point was: newly diagnosed GD, antithyroid drugs for less than 3 months. From RNA extracted from PBMCs, the TCR library was made. A remark on this clonotype: As yet, its antigen is unknown.

These data were likewise used in another study, on T cells in Graves' hyperthyroidism and ophthalmopathy. That work contributes: With the HTBI primer set, the TCR CDR3 went through a first round of RT-PCR. The authors' 13 V-J model separated ophthalmopathy from stable hyperthyroidism.

V and J are TRBV6-2 or TRBV6-3 and TRBJ2-2; D is possibly TRBD1 (6 bases). This TCR derives from a man aged 35-49 years with Graves disease. The sequencing here drew on peripheral blood mononuclear cells (PBMCs), taken at new diagnosis, from a patient treated with antithyroid drugs. The CDR3: CAINPGVTGELFF. As DNA, the CDR3 is TGTGCCATTAACCCAGGGGTCACCGGGGAGCTGTTTTTT.